This passage covers 21 T cell receptor beta chains from one sample sequenced in a study of blood T cell repertoires in COVID-19. The method was immunoSEQ multiplex PCR; TCRdb's version includes in-frame clones alone and lacks a portion of them. The data contain 300,000 to 450,000 clones, roughly 87% of them singletons. Sequencing input: peripheral blood. The receptors here all came from a woman aged 60-70 years with COVID-19, enrolled during active disease.

The CDR3 sequence: CASGRGQGDEKLFF. The CDR3 region has the DNA TGTGCCAGCGGCCGGGGACAGGGAGACGAAAAACTGTTTTTT. J is TRBJ1-4 and V is TRBV6-5, with 9 bases that match TRBD1. The CDR3 sequence is 14 residues long. Trimming took 8 bases from V and 8 from J; bases not matched to a gene: 9. Per the germline V gene, CDR1 is MNHEY and CDR2 is SVGAGI.

The chain carries TRBV28 and TRBJ2-1; 8 nucleotides agree with TRBD1. The CDR3 is 16 amino acids. CDR1 and CDR2 from the germline V gene are MDHEN and SYDVKM. V lost 6 bases to trimming and J lost 0 bases; unmatched junction nucleotides: 7. The CDR3 sequence: CASSPTGVGSYNEQFF. The CDR3 nucleotides are TGTGCCAGCAGCCCGACAGGGGTCGGCTCCTACAATGAGCAGTTCTTC.

This clone was seen only a few times. This chain links TRBV18 with TRBJ1-4; TRBD1 matches at 7 bases. This CDR3 is 13 amino acids long. Germline lookup yields CDR1 KGHSH and CDR2 LQKENI. With V trimmed by 3 bases and J by 7 bases, 2 bases remained unmatched. CDR3 sequence reads: CASSPGTVEKLFF. The CDR3 region has the DNA TGTGCCAGCTCACCTGGGACAGTTGAAAAACTGTTTTTT.

The chain employs TRBV3-1 (or the pseudogene TRBV3-2) and TRBJ2-5, with 14 nucleotides matching TRBD2. Germline CDR1 reads LGHDT; CDR2 reads YNNKEL (reference sequence). V trimming: 5 bases; J trimming: 3 bases; junction bases outside the gene matches: 17. The CDR3 is made up of 20 amino acids. The CDR3 loop is CASSAKTPLGLAGVKETQYF. CDR3 sequence (DNA): TGTGCCAGCAGCGCTAAAACCCCCTTGGGACTAGCGGGGGTCAAAGAGACCCAGTACTTC.

The rearrangement joins TRBV6-6 to TRBJ1-2, with 7 bases fitting TRBD1. The junction had 3 bases not matched to a gene; V was cut back by 8 bases and J by 0 bases. This CDR3 is built from 13 residues. CDR1 is MNHNY, CDR2 SVGAGI, per germline (reference sequence). The CDR3 spells CASGTVTNYGYTF. The CDR3 DNA reads as TGTGCCAGCGGGACAGTAACTAACTATGGCTACACCTTC.

The chain employs TRBV19 and TRBJ1-5; maybe TRBD1 (6 bases). Per germline, CDR1 LNHDA and CDR2 SQIVND (reference sequence). The CDR3 runs 14 residues. Trimming left V 6 bases short and J 3 bases short, with 12 bases between. DNA of the CDR3: TGTGCCAGTAGACAGGGTAGACCCAATCAGCCCCAGCATTTT. Amino acids: CASRQGRPNQPQHF.

The chain joins TRBV19 to TRBJ2-3, with D possibly matching TRBD2 (6 bases). The length of the CDR3 is 14 residues. Germline V gene sequence: CDR1 LNHDA, CDR2 SQIVND (reference sequence). Trimming pared 8 bases from V and 2 bases from J, leaving 14 bases between. CDR3 residues: CASSNRGTTDTQYF. CDR3 in DNA: TGTGCCAGTTCCAACCGGGGGACCACAGATACGCAGTATTTT. The full variable domain, with the rest looked up from reference TRBV19 and TRBJ2-3, is DGGITQSPKYLFRKEGQNVTLSCEQNLNHDAMYWYRQDPGQGLRLIYYSQIVNDFQKGDIAEGYSVSREKKESFPLTVTSAQKNPTAFYLCASSNRGTTDTQYFGPGTRLTVL.

The chain employs TRBV3-1 (or the pseudogene TRBV3-2) and TRBJ2-7, with 7 nucleotides matching TRBD1. After removal of 4 bases from V and 3 bases from J, the junction contained 9 bases not matched to a gene. Germline CDR1 and CDR2: LGHDT and YNNKEL (reference sequence). The CDR3 extends over 15 amino acids. CDR3: CASSRSGQNFYEQYF. DNA for the CDR3: TGTGCCAGCAGCCGATCGGGACAGAACTTCTACGAGCAGTACTTC.

The CDR3 spells CASSPRGGGEKLFF. The DNA of the CDR3 is TGTGCCAGCTCACCGAGGGGAGGCGGGGAAAAACTGTTTTTT. The gene calls are TRBV18 and TRBJ1-4, with D possibly matching TRBD1 (5 bases). Looked up from germline, CDR1 is KGHSH and CDR2 is LQKENI. The CDR3 spans 14 residues. The V and J ends lost 3 bases and 8 bases respectively, with 13 bases between them. Variable domain in full (rest from reference TRBV18 and TRBJ1-4): NAGVMQNPRHLVRRRGQEARLRCSPMKGHSHVYWYRQLPEEGLKFMVYLQKENIIDESGMPKERFSAEFPKEGPSILRIQQVVRGDSAAYFCASSPRGGGEKLFFGSGTQLSVL.

This clone has a handful of counts. The V and J genes are TRBV10-1 and TRBJ1-1, with D unclear. Germline V CDR1 and CDR2: WNHNN, SYGVQD (reference sequence). V was trimmed by 3 bases and J by 1 base, leaving 12 bases between them. The CDR3 runs 15 residues. The chain's CDR3 is CASSESLVWNTEAFF. CDR3 sequence (DNA): TGCGCCAGCAGTGAAAGCCTAGTCTGGAACACTGAAGCTTTCTTT.

The chain uses TRBV7-2 and TRBJ1-5; D might be TRBD1 (6 bases). V was pared by 4 bases and J by 3 bases, with 10 bases between. The CDR3 extends over 14 amino acids. In germline, CDR1 is SGHTA, CDR2 FQGNSA. CDR3 sequence reads: CASSSTGNNQPQHF. For the CDR3, the DNA is TGTGCCAGCAGCTCAACAGGGAACAATCAGCCCCAGCATTTT.

The chain combines TRBV27 with TRBJ2-2, with 7 bases matching TRBD1. V gave up 1 base and J gave up 2 bases; unmatched junction bases: 13. Per the germline V gene, CDR1 is MNHEY and CDR2 is SMNVEV (reference sequence). The CDR3 totals 19 residues. CDR3 in amino acids: CASSLLVTGIRFNTGELFF. The DNA for the CDR3 is TGTGCCAGCAGTTTATTAGTGACAGGGATTCGGTTCAACACCGGGGAGCTGTTTTTT.

On this clone itself: The sample carries other DNA sequences with the same CDR3. The chain recombines TRBV18 with TRBJ1-4; possibly TRBD1 for D (5 bases). Germline CDR1 and CDR2: KGHSH and LQKENI. CDR3 length equals 13 residues. The ends were cut back, 2 bases at V and 5 bases at J, with 6 bases in the middle. CDR3 sequence reads: CASSPGGNEKLFF. The CDR3 DNA reads as TGTGCCAGCTCACCAGGGGGGAATGAAAAACTGTTTTTT. Complete variable domain (other parts from reference TRBV18 and TRBJ1-4): NAGVMQNPRHLVRRRGQEARLRCSPMKGHSHVYWYRQLPEEGLKFMVYLQKENIIDESGMPKERFSAEFPKEGPSILRIQQVVRGDSAAYFCASSPGGNEKLFFGSGTQLSVL.

This sequence joins TRBV6-5 and TRBJ1-1; 8 nucleotides match TRBD1. With 6 bases clipped from V and 8 bases from J, the junction kept 8 bases outside the gene matches. Germline lookup yields CDR1 MNHEY and CDR2 SVGAGI. The CDR3 totals 13 residues. The CDR3 loop reads CASRGTGPREAFF. The CDR3 nucleotides are TGTGCCAGCAGGGGGACAGGACCCAGGGAAGCTTTCTTT.

The chain uses TRBV6-5 and TRBJ1-2; D is unresolved. There are 16 residues in the CDR3. The V end lost 3 bases, the J end lost 2 bases, and 16 bases lay between the germline ends. CDR1 is MNHEY, CDR2 SVGAGI, per germline. The DNA for the CDR3 is TGTGCCAGCAGTTATACCCCGGGAGGGAAGAACTATGGCTACACCTTC. Its translation: CASSYTPGGKNYGYTF.

CDR3 region: CAVEGSGGYGYTF. The CDR3, as DNA: TGTGCCGTTGAGGGCTCGGGAGGCTATGGCTACACCTTC. The V gene is TRBV18, the J gene TRBJ1-2, with D hard to call. Trimming removed 11 bases at V and 4 bases at J, with 17 bases between. The CDR3 covers 13 residues. The germline CDR1 and CDR2 sequences are KGHSH and LQKENI.

CDR3 in amino acids: CASSFGGQGYEQYF. The CDR3 nucleotides are TGTGCCAGCAGCTTTGGTGGACAGGGTTACGAGCAGTACTTC. The J gene is TRBJ2-7, the V gene TRBV7-9, with TRBD1 identical over 8 bases. Per the germline V gene, CDR1 is SEHNR and CDR2 is FQNEAQ (reference sequence). With V trimmed by 3 bases and J by 4 bases, 5 bases remained unmatched. The CDR3 loop spans 14 amino acids.

The rearrangement links TRBV29-1 to TRBJ1-1; no reliable D call. V lost 4 bases and J 0 bases, leaving 9 bases between the germline ends. Germline V CDR1 and CDR2: SQVTM, ANQGSEA. The CDR3 consists of 13 residues. DNA for the CDR3: TGCAGCGTTGTTACATTTGTGAACACTGAAGCTTTCTTT. Translated, it gives CSVVTFVNTEAFF.

This sequence joins TRBV7-9 and TRBJ1-6; D perhaps matches TRBD1 (5 bases). The CDR3 is 17 amino acids. Looked up from germline, CDR1 is SEHNR and CDR2 is FQNEAQ (reference sequence). Trimming took 4 bases from V and 2 from J, leaving 15 bases between them. This chain's CDR3 is CASSSSKGITYNSPLHF. For the CDR3, the DNA is TGTGCCAGCAGCTCATCAAAGGGGATCACCTATAATTCACCCCTCCACTTT.

This chain connects TRBV5-4 to TRBJ1-2; the match to TRBD1 covers 8 bases. The germline CDR1 and CDR2 sequences are SGHNT and YYREEE (reference sequence). This CDR3 is built from 13 residues. J gave up 7 bases and V 5 bases, and 7 bases lay outside the gene matches. CDR3 in amino acids: CASSWPGGVGYTF. CDR3 DNA sequence: TGTGCCAGCAGTTGGCCAGGGGGCGTTGGCTACACCTTC.

The chain joins TRBV4-2 to TRBJ2-1; TRBD2 might be the D (6 bases). Germline assignment: CDR1 LGHNA and CDR2 YNFKEQ. This CDR3 is 14 amino acids long. Trimming took off 5 bases at V and 12 bases at J, with 20 bases between the two ends. CDR3 nucleotide sequence: TGTGCCAGCAGCGAACTACAGGAGGGCGACGGGCAGTTCTTC. It specifies CASSELQEGDGQFF.